This entry lists 18 T cell receptor beta chains sequenced from one sample in a study of regulatory T cells in long-lasting Graves disease. Documented time point: persistent/refractory GD, antithyroid drugs over 5 years with positive TRAb. PBMC-derived RNA was used for the TCR library. Library construction for TCR beta used iRepertoire HTBI primers and Arm-PCR of CDR3 regions. TCRdb used MiXCR to reprocess the multiplex PCR reads, holding one entry per CDR3 protein. The repertoire consists of roughly 450,000 distinct CDR3 sequences, with under 25% occurring once and the leading ten covering about an eighth. This specimen consisted of peripheral blood mononuclear cells (PBMCs), obtained when the disease was refractory, from a patient treated with antithyroid drugs. The receptors were sampled from a female donor with Graves disease.

The CDR3 sequence: CASIFGGPSGNTIYF. The CDR3 DNA follows: TGTGCCAGCATTTTCGGCGGACCCTCTGGAAACACCATATATTTT. The genes are TRBV6-1 and TRBJ1-3; D ambiguous. The CDR3 has 15 amino acids. V was clipped by 7 bases and J by 0 bases, with 13 bases between them. CDR1 MNHNS and CDR2 SASEGT come from the germline V gene.

This clonotype was counted between two and nine times. This chain connects TRBV5-1 to TRBJ2-7; the match to TRBD2 covers 10 bases. Germline V gene lookup returns CDR1 SGHRS and CDR2 YFSETQ. J was trimmed by 5 bases and V by 8 bases; bases with no gene match: 10. This CDR3 comprises 14 residues. CDR3 amino acids: CASNQRGGRDEQYF. CDR3 DNA sequence: TGCGCCAGTAACCAGCGGGGGGGGCGCGACGAGCAGTACTTC.

Many counts were recorded for this clonotype. The chain joins TRBV20-1 to TRBJ2-7; 7 positions agree with TRBD1. The CDR3 runs 15 residues. With 7 bases clipped from V and 7 bases from J, the junction kept 19 bases outside the gene matches. Germline-derived CDR1 and CDR2 are DFQATT and SNEGSKA (reference sequence). In DNA form, the CDR3 reads TGCAGTGGGGACAGTTACGGCGCCTCCCCACTAGAGCAGTACTTC. Its translation is CSGDSYGASPLEQYF.

This chain joins TRBV20-1 and TRBJ1-5; the D is unclear. V lost 6 bases and J lost 5, with 8 bases in between. Looked up from germline, CDR1 is DFQATT and CDR2 is SNEGSKA (reference sequence). The CDR3 extends over 11 amino acids. CDR3 sequence (DNA): TGCAGTGCGGCCTCCTATCAGCCCCAGCATTTT. Protein sequence: CSAASYQPQHF.

The chain carries TRBV20-1 and TRBJ1-1, with D uncertain. The V end was cut by 2 bases, the J end by 3 bases, with 10 bases between. The CDR3 covers 13 residues. CDR1 and CDR2 (germline): DFQATT, SNEGSKA (reference sequence). The CDR3 region is CSARLAAYTEAFF. CDR3 DNA: TGCAGTGCTAGACTGGCGGCCTACACTGAAGCTTTCTTT.

In this sample, this clonotype turned up a few times. The chain links TRBV7-2 to TRBJ1-6, with 7 positions matching TRBD1. This CDR3 spans 15 amino acids. Germline CDR1 SGHTA, CDR2 FQGNSA. J gave up 9 bases and V 5 bases, and 10 bases lay outside the gene matches. The CDR3 coding sequence is TGTGCCAGCAGCCCCAGGGGGGGCCGGGGTTCACCCCTCCACTTT. It encodes CASSPRGGRGSPLHF.

This clonotype was detected a few times. The chain couples TRBV30 to TRBJ1-4; D unresolved. Germline V gives CDR1 GTSNPN, CDR2 SVGIG (reference sequence). CDR3 length: 14 residues. Trimming stripped 1 base from V and 9 bases from J, with 15 bases between. This chain's CDR3 is CAWSGTSSAQKLFF. The CDR3 coding sequence is TGTGCCTGGAGTGGGACCTCATCCGCCCAAAAACTGTTTTTT.

The chain has TRBV7-2 and TRBJ2-3; perhaps TRBD2 as D (6 bases). Germline CDR1 is SGHTA and CDR2 is FQGNSA. The CDR3 extends over 14 amino acids. V lost 7 bases to trimming and J lost 4 bases, with 15 bases between them. The CDR3 DNA reads as TGTGCCAGCACCCCGGACTACGGGTCAGATACGCAGTATTTT. Amino acids: CASTPDYGSDTQYF.

This clonotype was detected only a few times. The chain uses TRBV7-9 and TRBJ2-7, with a weak D call TRBD1 (5 bases). The CDR3 runs 14 residues. The V and J ends lost 1 base and 4 bases respectively, with 11 bases between them. CDR1 is SEHNR and CDR2 is FQNEAQ in the germline V gene (reference sequence). The CDR3 loop reads CASSLVGREYEQYF. The CDR3 DNA sequence: TGTGCCAGCAGCTTAGTAGGCAGGGAATACGAGCAGTACTTC.

The chain employs TRBV4-1 and TRBJ2-4; D not resolved. The germline V gene has CDR1 MGHRA and CDR2 YSYEKL. The CDR3 runs 15 residues. The germline V and J ends were trimmed by 8 bases and 3 bases, with 17 bases remaining between them. The CDR3 is CASSAVGLGKNIQYF. The CDR3 coding sequence is TGCGCCAGCTCCGCCGTTGGGTTGGGCAAAAACATTCAGTACTTC.

This clonotype was seen many times. The chain recombines TRBV6-1 with TRBJ1-5; weak D call: TRBD1 (6 bases). V lost 6 bases and J 12 bases, leaving 21 bases between the germline ends. Germline loops: CDR1 MNHNS, CDR2 SASEGT. This CDR3 has 14 amino acids. CDR3 residues: CASRAGSRQQGQHF. The CDR3 region has the DNA TGTGCCAGCAGGGCCGGATCACGACAACAGGGCCAGCATTTT.

This clonotype showed up many times. CDR3 coding DNA: TGTGCCAGCAGCTTGCGAAGTTTCGAACCCTCTTTCTTT. This codes for CASSLRSFEPSFF. J is TRBJ1-1 and V is TRBV5-6; no definite D call. V lost 1 base and J lost 12, with 16 bases in between. The germline CDR1 and CDR2 sequences are SGHDT and YYEEEE. The CDR3 runs 13 residues.

Notes on this clonotype: A much bigger clone sits one base away, suggesting this may be a read error. The chain recombines TRBV28 with TRBJ1-1; the D is unclear. The CDR3 contains 13 residues. The germline V gene encodes CDR1 MDHEN and CDR2 SYDVKM. V lost 6 bases, J lost 5 bases, and 13 bases lay in between. The CDR3 sequence is CASSAYIGTEAFF. As DNA, the CDR3 is TGTGCCAGCAGCGCTTATATCGGAACTGAAGCTTTCTTT.

The sample holds many counts of this clonotype. The chain uses TRBV30 and TRBJ2-2; D is undetermined. V lost 5 bases and J 5 bases, leaving 12 bases between the germline ends. The V gene's germline CDR1 is GTSNPN and CDR2 SVGIG (reference sequence). The CDR3 contains 13 residues. The CDR3, as DNA: TGTGCCTGGGCACGACTCAGGACCGGGGAGCTGTTTTTT. It encodes CAWARLRTGELFF. Full variable domain (rest looked up from reference TRBV30 and TRBJ2-2): SQTIHQWPATLVQPVGSPLSLECTVEGTSNPNLYWYRQAAGRGLQLLFYSVGIGQISSEVPQNLSASRPQDRQFILSSKKLLLSDSGFYLCAWARLRTGELFFGEGSRLTVL.

This clonotype was seen many times. This chain joins TRBV7-9 and TRBJ2-6; 7 nucleotides align to TRBD1. Unmatched junction bases numbered 3, after V lost 5 bases and J lost 2 bases. This CDR3 region has 15 residues. The germline V gene encodes CDR1 SEHNR and CDR2 FQNEAQ (reference sequence). The CDR3 sequence is CASSRDRAGANVLTF. CDR3 sequence (DNA): TGTGCCAGCAGCCGAGACAGGGCTGGGGCCAACGTCCTGACTTTC.

The chain employs TRBV7-2 and TRBJ1-2; no firm D call. This CDR3 has 16 amino acids. Germline V gene lookup returns CDR1 SGHTA and CDR2 FQGNSA. V shed 3 bases and J shed 2 bases, with 16 bases lying between them. The CDR3 bases are TGTGCCAGCAGCTTGTTTGGCCCGGAGAACAACTATGGCTACACCTTC. It codes for CASSLFGPENNYGYTF. The full variable domain, in which reference TRBV7-2 and TRBJ1-2 provide the parts outside the CDR3, is GAGVSQSPSNKVTEKGKDVELRCDPISGHTALYWYRQSLGQGLEFLIYFQGNSAPDKSGLPSDRFSAERTGGSVSTLTIQRTQQEDSAVYLCASSLFGPENNYGYTFGSGTRLTVV.

This clonotype was found many times. The chain links TRBV2 to TRBJ1-6, with D uncertain. The germline CDR1 and CDR2 sequences are SNHLY and FYNNEI. The CDR3 has 15 amino acids. V was clipped by 4 bases and J by 5 bases, with 12 bases between them. The CDR3 DNA follows: TGTGCCAGCAGTGTGACGGATGCTAATAATTCACCCCTCCACTTT. Translated, it gives CASSVTDANNSPLHF.

This clonotype was seen more than once but under ten times. This chain joins TRBV7-3 and TRBJ2-7; D perhaps matches TRBD1 (6 bases). The V and J ends lost 6 bases and 1 base respectively, with 13 bases between them. This CDR3 has 14 residues. Germline V CDR1 and CDR2: SGHTA, FQGTGA. CDR3: CASSKQGPSYEQYF. The CDR3 DNA follows: TGTGCCAGCAGTAAACAGGGTCCGTCCTACGAGCAGTACTTC. Together with reference TRBV7-3 and TRBJ2-7, the CDR3 gives the full variable domain: GAGVSQTPSNKVTEKGKYVELRCDPISGHTALYWYRQSLGQGPEFLIYFQGTGAADDSGLPNDRFFAVRPEGSVSTLKIQRTERGDSAVYLCASSKQGPSYEQYFGPGTRLTVT.